These 14 T cell receptor beta chains share one sample of origin, sequenced in a study of T cells in Graves' hyperthyroidism and ophthalmopathy. The CDR3 regions of TCR beta were amplified from RNA transcripts. RT-PCR in the first round (using the HTBI primer set) targeted the TCR CDR3. Via MiXCR, TCRdb re-called the multiplex PCR reads, giving one row per CDR3 protein. The repertoire includes 690,000 or so distinct CDR3 sequences, around 19% of them detected once, and approximately 15% sits in the top ten. What was sequenced was blood. Receptors originate from a woman between 50 and 59 years old with Graves' hyperthyroidism that later progressed to Graves' ophthalmopathy.

This clonotype was detected ten times or more. This chain links TRBV5-4 with TRBJ2-7, with 8 bases identical to TRBD1. V dropped 4 bases and J dropped 2; count of bases not matched to a gene: 5. CDR1 is SGHNT, CDR2 YYREEE, per germline (reference sequence). The CDR3 contains 14 residues. In DNA, the CDR3 is TGTGCCAGCAGCCCGCCGGGACAGGCCTACGAGCAGTACTTC. Its translation is CASSPPGQAYEQYF.

This clonotype was seen ten or more times. The rearrangement uses TRBV11-3 and TRBJ2-1; weak D call: TRBD2 (6 bases). Trimming removed 3 bases from V and 6 bases from J, with 12 bases in between. Germline V gene data show CDR1 as SGHNT and CDR2 as YENEEA. The CDR3 loop spans 14 amino acids. The chain's CDR3 is CASSLGQEGNEQFF. The CDR3 DNA reads as TGTGCCAGCAGCTTGGGCCAGGAGGGCAATGAGCAGTTCTTC.

The V call is TRBV29-1, the J call TRBJ2-5; 8 bases match TRBD2. This CDR3 has 15 amino acids. Germline assignment: CDR1 SQVTM and CDR2 ANQGSEA. J gave up 5 bases and V 4 bases, and 12 bases lay outside the gene matches. CDR3 amino acids: CSVGYGGAVWETQYF. The CDR3 nucleotides read TGCAGCGTTGGGTACGGGGGGGCCGTTTGGGAGACCCAGTACTTC.

Only one count was recorded for this clonotype. The V call is TRBV10-2, the J call TRBJ1-5; 7 bases are a match to TRBD1. This CDR3 contains 17 residues. Germline loops: CDR1 WSHSY, CDR2 SAAADI. The V segment lost 2 bases and the J segment 12 bases; nucleotides outside the gene matches: 19. CDR3 protein: CASSEMDRLSAWRFQHF. The CDR3 nucleotides are TGCGCCAGCAGTGAGATGGACAGGTTATCAGCTTGGCGGTTCCAGCATTTT.

The chain is built from TRBV9 and TRBJ1-4, with 8 positions matching TRBD1. Germline V lookup: CDR1 SGDLS, CDR2 YYNGEE. The ends lost 3 bases at V and 1 base at J; junction bases unmatched: 5. This CDR3 region has 16 residues. Here the CDR3 DNA reads TGTGCCAGCAGCGCCACAGGGGGAGTAACTAATGAAAAACTGTTTTTT. Amino acids: CASSATGGVTNEKLFF.

This clonotype was observed many times. The V and J genes are TRBV9 and TRBJ1-2, with D unclear. This CDR3 is 12 amino acids long. Trimming took off 0 bases at V and 6 bases at J, with 6 bases between the two ends. Per the germline V gene, CDR1 is SGDLS and CDR2 is YYNGEE. The CDR3 DNA reads as TGTGCCAGCAGCGTAGGTGAGGATGGCTACACCTTC. Encoded protein: CASSVGEDGYTF.

The CDR3 protein is CASSEGDRGLFGYTF. Here the CDR3 DNA reads TGTGCCAGCAGTGAAGGGGACAGGGGTTTATTTGGCTACACCTTC. The V and J genes are TRBV6-1 and TRBJ1-2, with TRBD1 identical over 10 bases. V gave up 1 base and J gave up 7 bases; unmatched junction bases: 6. CDR1 is MNHNS, CDR2 SASEGT, per germline. CDR3 size: 15 residues.

The V gene is TRBV5-1, the J gene TRBJ2-2, with D perhaps given as TRBD1 or TRBD2 (5 bases each). The germline V gene encodes CDR1 SGHRS and CDR2 YFSETQ. This CDR3 has 14 residues. Trimming cost V 4 bases and J 10 bases, with 17 bases left between them. Written as DNA, the CDR3 is TGCGCCAGCAGCCTAAGAGTGAGGGGTTCGGAGCTGTTTTTT. This encodes CASSLRVRGSELFF.

The V and J genes are TRBV19 and TRBJ2-6; D possibly matches TRBD1 or TRBD2 (5 bases each). The germline CDR1 and CDR2 sequences are LNHDA and SQIVND (reference sequence). Trimming stripped 2 bases from V and 2 bases from J, with 7 bases between. The CDR3 totals 15 residues. The CDR3 loop is CASSIRGPGANVLTF. CDR3 sequence (DNA): TGTGCCAGTAGTATACGGGGCCCTGGGGCCAACGTCCTGACTTTC.

This clonotype was picked up a small number of times. The gene calls are TRBV6-5 and TRBJ1-6; possible D gene TRBD1, 5 bases. Trimming pared 2 bases from V and 9 bases from J, leaving 14 bases between. The CDR3 runs 15 residues. Germline loops: CDR1 MNHEY, CDR2 SVGAGI. DNA for the CDR3: TGTGCCAGCAGTTACGGGACGGAGCCGGGTTCACCCCTCCACTTT. This encodes CASSYGTEPGSPLHF.

This clonotype was counted ten times or more. The chain is built from TRBV3-1 and TRBJ2-1; TRBD1 matches 8 bases. The V and J ends lost 2 bases and 5 bases, in that order; junction bases with no gene match: 8. The CDR3 contains 16 residues. Looked up from germline, CDR1 is LGHDT and CDR2 is YNNKEL (reference sequence). CDR3 in amino acids: CASSQPRGPGDNEQFF. The CDR3 nucleotides are TGTGCCAGCAGCCAACCCAGGGGGCCGGGGGACAATGAGCAGTTCTTC.

The sample holds many counts of this clonotype. The rearrangement joins TRBV11-1 to TRBJ1-1; D remains ambiguous. V dropped 8 bases and J dropped 0 bases, with 10 bases sitting between them. Germline V gene lookup returns CDR1 SGHAT and CDR2 FQDESV (reference sequence). The length of the CDR3 is 13 residues. The chain's CDR3 is CASGTAMNTEAFF. The CDR3 nucleotides are TGTGCCAGCGGAACGGCCATGAACACTGAAGCTTTCTTT.

This clonotype was detected only a few times. The rearrangement links TRBV18 to TRBJ1-5; no clear D gene. Germline V lookup: CDR1 KGHSH, CDR2 LQKENI. V lost 6 bases and J 1 base, leaving 16 bases between the germline ends. The CDR3 has 16 residues. This CDR3 reads CASSDGRGQSNQPQHF. The CDR3 coding sequence is TGTGCCAGCTCCGACGGCCGCGGGCAGAGCAATCAGCCCCAGCATTTT. Using reference TRBV18 and TRBJ1-5 for the parts outside the CDR3, the full variable domain is NAGVMQNPRHLVRRRGQEARLRCSPMKGHSHVYWYRQLPEEGLKFMVYLQKENIIDESGMPKERFSAEFPKEGPSILRIQQVVRGDSAAYFCASSDGRGQSNQPQHFGDGTRLSIL.

This clonotype was counted only a few times. This chain connects TRBV29-1 to TRBJ1-4; no definite D call. This CDR3 region has 14 residues. V dropped 0 bases and J dropped 3 bases, with 8 bases sitting between them. CDR1 is SQVTM and CDR2 is ANQGSEA in the germline V gene. CDR3 protein: CSVEDSGSNEKLFF. CDR3 sequence (DNA): TGCAGCGTTGAAGATTCAGGTTCTAATGAAAAACTGTTTTTT.